The T cell receptor beta chain described here comes from a study of T cells expressing NK-cell markers. Turning to the study itself: Source material for TCR beta repertoires consisted of sorted CD3+CD56+NKG2C+, CD3+CD56+NKG2C- and CD3+CD56-NKG2C+ T cells.

In germline, CDR1 is SGHVS, CDR2 FQNEAQ. The CDR3 is 20 amino acids. With respect to this clonotype: Its antigen is unknown.

TCRdb re-called the 5' RACE reads and gives one entry per CDR3 protein, without DNA. The sample totals around 550,000 distinct CDR3 sequences. Study-level findings and limits: For a handful of donors, these clonotypes were likewise the leading ones in the CD3+CD56-NKG2C+ fraction.

This chain links TRBV7-8 with TRBJ2-6; TCRdb picks TRBD1, but there is no DNA to check that call. The source is a man aged 18 to 35 in good health. Sequencing used blood T cells: a sorted CD56 or NKG2C T cell subset, CD4+ or CD8+ T cells, or bulk PBMC T cells (not recorded which). CDR3: CASSLAVRGSDLSGANVLTF.